The 24 T cell receptor beta chains reported below all come from one sample, sequenced in a study of tumor and adjacent non-tumor tissue in lung cancer. A modified ARM-PCR protocol with three rounds of nested PCR amplified TCRbeta. One entry per CDR3 protein results from TCRdb running MiXCR on the multiplex PCR reads. The top ten hold roughly a tenth of the sample, which has tens of thousands of distinct CDR3 sequences, 55% to 80% seen once. This sample's RNA came from whole unsorted tissue. The specimen sequenced was lung tumor tissue. The receptors derive from a woman aged 40-49 years with non-small cell lung cancer.

Concerning this clonotype itself: Since the CDR3 does not end with the conserved phenylalanine or tryptophan, this likely comes from a read error. The chain joins TRBV24-1 to TRBJ2-7, with TRBD1 matching 9 bases. CDR1 and CDR2 from the germline V gene are KGHDR and SFDVKD. The CDR3 contains 15 residues. DNA of the CDR3: TGTGCCACCAATGATCCAGGACAGGGGAGCTACGAGCAGTACCTC. Translating gives CATNDPGQGSYEQYL.

This clonotype showed up many times. This chain connects TRBV29-1 to TRBJ2-2, with D hard to call. Trimming left V 7 bases short and J 0 bases short, with 12 bases between. In germline, CDR1 is SQVTM, CDR2 ANQGSEA. The CDR3 is 14 amino acids. CDR3 residues: CSASQVSNTGELFF. The CDR3 DNA follows: TGCAGCGCGTCTCAAGTTTCGAACACCGGGGAGCTGTTTTTT.

Points on this clonotype: Here the CDR3 omits its conserved ending phenylalanine or tryptophan, so a read error is the likely source. The DNA is left out, because the CDR3 cannot be placed on it with certainty; the CDR3 is given as TCRdb lists it. J is TRBJ1-1 and V is TRBV11-2. The CDR3 is 15 amino acids in total, end residues counted. Germline V gene data show CDR1 as SGHAT and CDR2 as FQNNGV. CDR3 in amino acids: CASSFSETYRNEVFI.

This clonotype was seen ten or more times. V and J are TRBV28 and TRBJ1-2; D not certain. Germline CDR1 is MDHEN and CDR2 is SYDVKM. V was pared by 6 bases and J by 8 bases, with 13 bases between. This CDR3 is 12 amino acids long. CDR3 nucleotide sequence: TGTGCCAGCAGGACGTTGACTGAAGGCTACACCTTC. Encoded protein: CASRTLTEGYTF.

Comment on this clonotype: The conserved phenylalanine or tryptophan is not found at the CDR3 terminus, so this likely reflects a read error. This chain connects TRBV6-1 to TRBJ2-7; D is undetermined. The CDR3 is made up of 14 amino acids. CDR1 MNHNS and CDR2 SASEGT come from the germline V gene. Here the CDR3 reads CANSVQPSYYEQYY. DNA of the CDR3: TGTGCCAACAGTGTACAACCTTCTTATTACGAGCAGTACTAC.

This clonotype was seen a single time. Since no conserved phenylalanine or tryptophan closes the CDR3, a read error is the likely cause. The chain recombines TRBV11-1 with TRBJ2-5; perhaps D is TRBD1 or TRBD2 (5 bases each). The CDR3 runs 15 residues. Germline V gene sequence: CDR1 SGHAT, CDR2 FQDESV (reference sequence). The CDR3: CVSSLNAGAVETQYL. DNA for the CDR3: TGTGTCAGCAGCCTCAACGCCGGGGCAGTGGAGACCCAGTACCTC.

Regarding this clonotype: One end of the junction fails to match germline, which may point to a read error. The V gene is TRBV7-8, the J gene TRBJ2-7; perhaps TRBD1 as D (5 bases). Per germline, CDR1 SGHVS and CDR2 FQNEAQ. The CDR3 spans 15 residues. CDR3 nucleotide sequence: TGTCCCAGCAGCGCACAGTCGGCAGGGATTCAAGAGCAGTACTTC. This codes for CPSSAQSAGIQEQYF.

This clonotype has only a few counts. At one of its ends the junction is not consistent with the germline gene, which may arise from a read error. The chain joins TRBV6-6 to TRBJ2-2; 9 bases fit TRBD2. Germline V CDR1 and CDR2: MNHNY, SVGAGI (reference sequence). This CDR3 has 15 residues. CDR3 loop: CASRVTSGNTGELFF. The CDR3 DNA reads TGTGCTAGCAGGGTGACTAGCGGTAACACCGGGGAGCTGTTTTTT.

This clonotype appeared a few times. With a much larger clone just one base away, this may be a read error. This chain joins TRBV6-5 and TRBJ2-1; 13 nucleotides agree with TRBD2. The CDR3 covers 16 residues. CDR1 MNHEY and CDR2 SVGAGI come from the germline V gene. CDR3 loop: CASSYSGTSGTHEQLF. CDR3 coding DNA: TGTGCCAGCAGTTACTCCGGGACTAGCGGGACGCACGAGCAGCTCTTC.

This clonotype was observed many times. The junction departs from the called germline gene at one end, perhaps through a read error. This CDR3 reads CASSSRGGTNTEAFF. The CDR3 bases are TGTGCCAGCAGCTCGCGTGGAGGGACGAACACTGAAGCTTTCTTC. The chain links TRBV7-9 to TRBJ1-1, with D possibly matching TRBD1 (5 bases). The germline gives CDR1 SEHNR, CDR2 FQNEAQ (reference sequence). The CDR3 totals 15 residues.

This clonotype has a count of ten or more. V is TRBV7-9 and J is TRBJ1-4, with 7 positions matching TRBD1. The germline V gene has CDR1 SEHNR and CDR2 FQNEAQ (reference sequence). The V and J ends lost 6 bases and 8 bases, in that order; junction bases with no gene match: 9. CDR3 length: 14 amino acids. CDR3 nucleotides: TGTGCCAGCAGGCCCCAGGGGGTTTCCGAAAAACTGTTTTTT. This codes for CASRPQGVSEKLFF.

The genes are TRBV7-9 and TRBJ2-1; D perhaps matches TRBD2 (6 bases). The CDR3 spans 15 residues. Germline-derived CDR1 and CDR2 are SEHNR and FQNEAQ (reference sequence). V was shortened by 5 bases and J by 7 bases, with 18 bases between the two germline ends. The CDR3 is CASSTHAREENEQFF. CDR3 DNA: TGTGCCAGCAGCACGCACGCCAGGGAGGAGAATGAGCAGTTCTTC.

V and J are TRBV6-1 and TRBJ1-2, with D unresolved. V lost 7 bases, J lost 8 bases, and 14 bases lay in between. CDR1 and CDR2 from the germline V gene are MNHNS and SASEGT. This CDR3 is built from 12 residues. CDR3 protein: CASTGGYQGYTF. The DNA of the CDR3 is TGTGCCAGCACAGGAGGGTATCAAGGCTACACCTTC.

This clonotype showed up many times. The chain carries TRBV28 and TRBJ2-1; D is perhaps TRBD2 (6 bases). V lost 9 bases and J 7 bases, leaving 19 bases between the germline ends. CDR3 length: 14 amino acids. Germline assignment: CDR1 MDHEN and CDR2 SYDVKM. The CDR3 DNA is TGTGCCAGTTGGGGGAAGGCTCGGGGGAATGAGCAGTTCTTC. Amino acid sequence: CASWGKARGNEQFF. Together with reference TRBV28 and TRBJ2-1, the CDR3 gives the full variable domain: DVKVTQSSRYLVKRTGEKVFLECVQDMDHENMFWYRQDPGLGLRLIYFSYDVKMKEKGDIPEGYSVSREKKERFSLILESASTNQTSMYLCASWGKARGNEQFFGPGTRLTVL.

Note on this clonotype: Sequence at one end of the junction differs from germline and may be a read error. The V gene is TRBV29-1, the J gene TRBJ2-5, with 8 bases matching TRBD1. The CDR3 length is 15 residues. Germline V gene lookup returns CDR1 SQVTM and CDR2 ANQGSEA. CDR3 region: CSVVVWDRSQETHYF. CDR3 nucleotide sequence: TGCAGTGTTGTAGTATGGGACAGGAGTCAAGAGACCCATTACTTC.

Points on this clonotype: The junction departs from germline at one end; a sequencing error may be responsible. V is TRBV6-5 and J is TRBJ1-1; D call uncertain. The germline CDR1 and CDR2 sequences are MNHEY and SVGAGI. The CDR3 consists of 13 residues. The CDR3 protein is CASRPLNMPEAFF. The CDR3 DNA follows: TGTGCCAGCAGACCACTTAACATGCCTGAGGCTTTCTTT.

This clonotype counts as medium-sized. V is TRBV11-2 and J is TRBJ1-6; 8 bases line up with TRBD1. CDR3 length: 14 residues. The germline V gene encodes CDR1 SGHAT and CDR2 FQNNGV. The V gene end was trimmed by 5 bases and the J gene end by 8 bases; junction bases not matched to a gene: 5. The DNA of the CDR3 is TGTGCCAGCAGCCAAGGACAGGGCTATTCACCCCTCCACTTT. Protein sequence: CASSQGQGYSPLHF.

As concerns this clonotype: A read error may explain this, as a much larger clone is one base away. It is likely a read error, because the conserved phenylalanine at the end of the CDR3 is missing. The genes are TRBV20-1 and TRBJ2-6, with 8 bases aligning to TRBD1. Germline CDR1 reads DFQATT; CDR2 reads SNEGSKA (reference sequence). The length of the CDR3 is 16 residues. The J segment lost 4 bases and the V segment lost 3 bases, leaving 8 bases of the junction unmatched. The CDR3 spells CSARRQGAPGANVLTL. The CDR3 DNA reads as TGCAGTGCTAGGAGGCAGGGGGCGCCCGGGGCCAACGTCCTGACTTTG.

About this clonotype itself: A much larger clone lies a single base off, so this may be a read error. The J gene is TRBJ2-1, the V gene TRBV20-1; a weak D match, TRBD2 (6 bases). The CDR3 totals 14 residues. Between the trimmed V and J ends, which lost 4 bases and 4 bases, there was a span of 14 bases. The germline gives CDR1 DFQATT, CDR2 SNEGSKA (reference sequence). The CDR3 DNA sequence: TGCAGTGCTAAGTCCCCGGCGGGGTACAATGAGCAGTTCTTC. Translated, it gives CSAKSPAGYNEQFF.

As concerns this clonotype: The germline gene is not matched at one end of the junction; a read error may be the cause. V usage is TRBV11-2 and J usage is TRBJ2-7; D is undetermined. Germline values: CDR1 SGHAT, CDR2 FQNNGV. The CDR3 extends over 15 amino acids. The CDR3 DNA is TGTGCCAGCATCTTAGATCCCCAGAGGTCCTACGAGCAATATTTC. This sequence encodes CASILDPQRSYEQYF.

The rearrangement joins TRBV11-2 to TRBJ2-7; possibly TRBD1 for D (5 bases). V was pared by 0 bases and J by 9 bases, with 9 bases between. Per the germline V gene, CDR1 is SGHAT and CDR2 is FQNNGV. This CDR3 spans 12 amino acids. The CDR3 region has the DNA TGTGCCAGCAGCTTAGAAGGGGTCGGGCAGTACTTC. Amino acids: CASSLEGVGQYF.

This clonotype occurred a few times. This chain links TRBV11-2 with TRBJ2-2; no clear D. The CDR3 has 16 residues. Germline CDR1 is SGHAT and CDR2 is FQNNGV. V lost 1 base and J 3 bases, leaving 12 bases between the germline ends. This CDR3 reads CASSLVLAAHTGELFF. The CDR3 DNA sequence: TGTGCCAGCAGCTTAGTATTGGCGGCGCACACCGGGGAGCTGTTTTTT.

The chain couples TRBV6-5 to TRBJ1-1; possible D gene TRBD1, 5 bases. V was shortened by 5 bases and J by 14 bases, with 24 bases between the two germline ends. This CDR3 is 14 amino acids long. Germline-derived CDR1 and CDR2 are MNHEY and SVGAGI. CDR3 sequence reads: CASSHRQISADAFF. The CDR3 region has the DNA TGTGCCAGCAGTCACAGGCAGATTTCGGCTGATGCCTTCTTT.

This clonotype was seen a single time. The chain couples TRBV5-6 to TRBJ1-3; D gene uncertain. CDR1 SGHDT and CDR2 YYEEEE come from the germline V gene. This CDR3 has 12 amino acids. The CDR3 coding sequence is TGTGCAGGCAGCCGGACGGGAAACACCATATATTTT. Translating gives CAGSRTGNTIYF. The full variable domain, with the rest looked up from reference TRBV5-6 and TRBJ1-3, is DAGVTQSPTHLIKTRGQQVTLRCSPKSGHDTVSWYQQALGQGPQFIFQYYEEEERQRGNFPDRFSGHQFPNYSSELNVNALLLGDSALYLCAGSRTGNTIYFGEGSWLTVV.